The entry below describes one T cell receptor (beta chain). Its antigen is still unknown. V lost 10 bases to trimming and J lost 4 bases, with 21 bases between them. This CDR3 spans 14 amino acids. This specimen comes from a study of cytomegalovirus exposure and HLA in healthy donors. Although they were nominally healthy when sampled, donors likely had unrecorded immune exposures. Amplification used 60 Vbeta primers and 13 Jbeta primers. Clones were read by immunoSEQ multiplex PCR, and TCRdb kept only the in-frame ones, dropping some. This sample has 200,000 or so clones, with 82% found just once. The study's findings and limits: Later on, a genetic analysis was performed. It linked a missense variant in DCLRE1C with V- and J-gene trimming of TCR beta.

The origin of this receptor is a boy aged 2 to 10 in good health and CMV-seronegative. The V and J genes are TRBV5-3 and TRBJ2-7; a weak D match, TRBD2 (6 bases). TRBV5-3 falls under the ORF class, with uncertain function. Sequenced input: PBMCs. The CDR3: CASHLWRAVYEQYF. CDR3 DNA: TGTGCCTCCCACCTCTGGAGGGCAGTATACGAGCAGTACTTC.